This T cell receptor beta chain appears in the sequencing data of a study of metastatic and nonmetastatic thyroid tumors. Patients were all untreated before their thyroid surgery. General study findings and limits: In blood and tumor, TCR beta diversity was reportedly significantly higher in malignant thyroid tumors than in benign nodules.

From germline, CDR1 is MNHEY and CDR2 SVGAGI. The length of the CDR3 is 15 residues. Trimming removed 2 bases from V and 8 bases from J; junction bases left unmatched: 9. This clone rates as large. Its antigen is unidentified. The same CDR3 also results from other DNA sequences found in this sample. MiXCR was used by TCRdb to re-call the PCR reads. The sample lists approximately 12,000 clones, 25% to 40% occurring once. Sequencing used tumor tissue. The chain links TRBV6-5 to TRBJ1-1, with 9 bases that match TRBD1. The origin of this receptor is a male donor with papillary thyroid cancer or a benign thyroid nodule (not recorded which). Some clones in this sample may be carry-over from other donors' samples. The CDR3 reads CASSYRGQGRMEAFF. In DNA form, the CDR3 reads TGTGCCAGCAGTTACCGCGGACAGGGGAGGATGGAAGCTTTCTTT.